The source of this T cell receptor (beta chain) is a study of shared clonotypes between healthy human individuals. Overall study: CD4 naive cells filled three plates per donor, CD4 memory three, CD8 naive two and CD8 memory one.

The test was conducted at deep level. Every subset's genomic DNA went evenly onto several immunoSEQ plates. Sorted-subset replicate PCR reactions were performed with about 200 ng DNA, corresponding to roughly 29,000 T cell genomes. Profiling relied on immunoSEQ multiplex PCR, and the TCRdb table lists in-frame clones only, not all of them. This table has under 350,000 clones, 80% to 90% appearing once. There are 15 residues in the CDR3. Germline assignment: CDR1 MNHEY and CDR2 SMNVEV (reference sequence). V was clipped by 3 bases and J by 4 bases, with 12 bases between them. This TCR derives from a young man in good health. The sample comprised memory CD8+ T cells sorted from blood. Subset specified: CD45RO+ cells pooled with CCR7-negative TemRA cells. This chain connects TRBV27 to TRBJ1-4; the D is unclear. The CDR3 coding sequence is TGTGCCAGCAGTTTGCTGAATGGGCATAATGAAAAACTGTTTTTT. Translating gives CASSLLNGHNEKLFF.